In this sample, the clone carrying this TCR beta chain turned up many times. There are 13 residues in the CDR3. Trimming removed 6 bases from V and 0 bases from J, with 8 bases in between. Unique molecular identifiers (one per individual cDNA molecule) were attached. A single record per CDR3 protein comes from TCRdb applying MiXCR to the 5' RACE reads. The sample contains just over 95,000 distinct CDR3 sequences, 11% of which appear only once. This specimen comes from a study of early T cells in non-severe SARS-CoV-2 infection. Study-wide background: The chains were unpaired, and the sequenced material was bulk RNA from unsorted whole blood.

The sequenced sample consisted of whole blood. The TCR sequence derives from an adult who was a healthcare worker with PCR-confirmed SARS-CoV-2 infection or an uninfected control (not recorded which). The chain carries TRBV12-3 or TRBV12-4 and TRBJ1-2; D not certain. The CDR3 DNA follows: TGTGCCAGCAGGCCCGCACCTAACTATGGCTACACCTTC. Encoded protein: CASRPAPNYGYTF.